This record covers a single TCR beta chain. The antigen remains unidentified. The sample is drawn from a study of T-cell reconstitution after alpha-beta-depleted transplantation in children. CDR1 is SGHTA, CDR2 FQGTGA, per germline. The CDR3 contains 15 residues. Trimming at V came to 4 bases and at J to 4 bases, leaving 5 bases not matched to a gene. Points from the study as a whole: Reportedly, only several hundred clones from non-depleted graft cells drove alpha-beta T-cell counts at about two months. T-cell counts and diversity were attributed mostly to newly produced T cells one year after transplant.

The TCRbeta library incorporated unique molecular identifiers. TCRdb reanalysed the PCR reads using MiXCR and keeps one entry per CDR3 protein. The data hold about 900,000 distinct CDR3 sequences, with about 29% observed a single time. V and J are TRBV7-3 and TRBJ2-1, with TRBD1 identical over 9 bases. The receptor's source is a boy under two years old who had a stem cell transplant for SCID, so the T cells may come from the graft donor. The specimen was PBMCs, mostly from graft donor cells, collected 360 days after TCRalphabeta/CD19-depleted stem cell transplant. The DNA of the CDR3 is TGTGCCAGCAGCTCCTCGGGACAGGGATACAATGAGCAGTTCTTC. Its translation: CASSSSGQGYNEQFF.